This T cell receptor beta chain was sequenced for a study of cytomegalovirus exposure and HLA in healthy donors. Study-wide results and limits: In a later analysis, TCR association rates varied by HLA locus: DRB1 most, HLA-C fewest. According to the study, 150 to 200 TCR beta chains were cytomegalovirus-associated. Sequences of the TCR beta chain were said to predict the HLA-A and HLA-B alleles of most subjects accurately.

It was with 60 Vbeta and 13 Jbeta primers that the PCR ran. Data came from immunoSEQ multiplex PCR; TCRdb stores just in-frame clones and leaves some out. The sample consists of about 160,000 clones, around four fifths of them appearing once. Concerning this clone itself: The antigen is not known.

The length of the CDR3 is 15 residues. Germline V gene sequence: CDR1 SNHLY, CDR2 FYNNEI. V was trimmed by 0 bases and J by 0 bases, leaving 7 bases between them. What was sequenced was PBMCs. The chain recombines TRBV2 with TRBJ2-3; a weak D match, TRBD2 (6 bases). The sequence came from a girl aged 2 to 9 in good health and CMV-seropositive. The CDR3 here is CASSEASGSTDTQYF. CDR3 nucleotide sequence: TGTGCCAGCAGTGAAGCTAGCGGAAGCACAGATACGCAGTATTTT.